This TCR beta chain emerged from a study of identical twins. Study-wide findings and caveats: Not following the same donors, the study drew its conclusions from cross-sectional statistical analysis.

This clonotype occurred a few times. Its antigen is not identified. Each CDR3 protein gets one entry after TCRdb re-called the 5' RACE reads with MiXCR. The sample carries about 480,000 distinct CDR3 sequences, over 12% recorded once. This CDR3 has 18 amino acids. The V gene's germline CDR1 is SGHRS and CDR2 YFSETQ. V was clipped by 2 bases and J by 4 bases; unmatched bases: 15. Healthy Caucasians alone served as donors. In addition, the sample was reused for a study of yellow fever vaccine responses in identical twins.

The sample consisted of CD4+ T cells sorted from blood. The TCR was taken from a woman aged 18-30 years in good health. The gene calls are TRBV5-1 and TRBJ2-5; 9 nucleotides line up with TRBD2. CDR3 nucleotide sequence: TGCGCCAGCAGCTTCGGTCTCCGACTGAGCGGGAGGAGAGAGACCCAGTACTTC. Translating it yields CASSFGLRLSGRRETQYF.